The clone carrying this T cell receptor (beta chain) has a handful of counts. Samples came from healthy bone marrow donors. The V gene lost 4 bases and the J gene lost 0 bases, with 16 bases spanning the gap. Per germline, CDR1 SGHNT and CDR2 YYREEE (reference sequence). The CDR3 contains 16 residues. These data are taken from a study of cytomegalovirus exposure and HLA in healthy donors. A multiplex PCR was run with 60 Vbeta primers and 13 Jbeta primers. The protocol was immunoSEQ multiplex PCR, while the TCRdb copy is restricted to in-frame clones and leaves out a portion. The repertoire has 150,000 to 200,000 clones, 70% of them found once; the top ten carry approximately 4.6%.

This sequence joins TRBV5-4 and TRBJ1-1; D uncertain. Sequenced input: PBMCs. The origin of this receptor is a man younger than 35 in good health and CMV-seropositive. Here the CDR3 DNA reads TGTGCCAGCAGCGCGGGGATTTCTGGGGTGAACACTGAAGCTTTCTTT. It yields the protein CASSAGISGVNTEAFF.